Presented here are 3 T cell receptor beta chains from one specimen sequenced in a study of memory CD4+ T cells and cytomegalovirus serostatus. Libraries were prepared by immunoSEQ multiplex PCR; TCRdb keeps only in-frame clonotypes and omits some of them. The sample holds about 40,000 clones; over 65% are singletons and the top ten take roughly 6.7%. The sort gate was single viable CD3+CD4+CD8-CD45RO+ cells for memory CD4+ T cells. The material sequenced was memory CD4+ T cells from blood. The receptors stem from an adult in good health and CMV-seronegative.

The chain links TRBV7-2 to TRBJ2-7, with a tentative D call TRBD2 (6 bases). V dropped 0 bases and J dropped 2 bases, with 8 bases sitting between them. In germline, CDR1 is SGHTA, CDR2 FQGNSA. The CDR3 consists of 14 residues. This chain's CDR3 is CASSLAAGPYEQYF. CDR3 DNA: TGTGCCAGCAGCTTAGCAGCGGGCCCCTACGAGCAGTACTTC.

This clone was observed a few times. The chain has TRBV18 and TRBJ2-6; 7 nucleotides line up with TRBD1. Germline-derived CDR1 and CDR2 are KGHSH and LQKENI. J was trimmed by 0 bases and V by 1 base; bases with no gene match: 15. The CDR3 sequence is 21 residues long. The CDR3 sequence is CASSPQVNRDRLLSGANVLTF. CDR3 DNA: TGTGCCAGCTCACCACAGGTAAACAGGGACAGACTCCTCTCTGGGGCCAACGTCCTGACTTTC.

The chain uses TRBV5-6 and TRBJ2-7, with a tentative D call TRBD2 (6 bases). The V end lost 2 bases, the J end lost 3 bases, and 12 bases lay between the germline ends. Germline-derived CDR1 and CDR2 are SGHDT and YYEEEE. CDR3 size: 14 residues. CDR3 nucleotides: TGTGCCAGCAGCTTACACGGGAGAGTCTACGAGCAGTACTTC. This translates into CASSLHGRVYEQYF. Filled out from reference TRBV5-6 and TRBJ2-7, the complete variable domain reads DAGVTQSPTHLIKTRGQQVTLRCSPKSGHDTVSWYQQALGQGPQFIFQYYEEEERQRGNFPDRFSGHQFPNYSSELNVNALLLGDSALYLCASSLHGRVYEQYFGPGTRLTVT.